The 26 T cell receptor beta chains reported below all come from one sample, sequenced in a study of CD8 T cells in Susac syndrome. After extraction with the RNeasy kit, about 0.45 to 1 ug of the RNA was reverse transcribed using random hexamers. TCRdb processed the immunoSEQ multiplex PCR reads anew with MiXCR; each CDR3 protein has one entry. Among 150,000 to 200,000 distinct CDR3 sequences, around 95% were seen once, and the ten largest hold roughly 0.16%. What was sequenced was CD8+ T cells from PBMCs. Receptors were obtained from a human donor with multiple sclerosis.

The genes are TRBV6-5 and TRBJ2-7, with 8 bases identical to TRBD1. The V gene's germline CDR1 is MNHEY and CDR2 SVGAGI. After removal of 7 bases from V and 3 bases from J, the junction contained 8 bases not matched to a gene. The CDR3 consists of 14 residues. The CDR3 DNA is TGTGCCAGCAAGCATGGACAGGGAGGCTACGAGCAGTACTTC. Translated: CASKHGQGGYEQYF.

The chain joins TRBV27 to TRBJ2-7; 7 nucleotides match TRBD1. Germline values: CDR1 MNHEY, CDR2 SMNVEV (reference sequence). V gave up 6 bases and J gave up 2 bases; unmatched junction bases: 7. This CDR3 is 14 amino acids long. This CDR3 is CASSLRGQAYEQYF. As DNA, the CDR3 is TGTGCCAGCAGCCTGCGTGGACAGGCCTACGAGCAGTACTTC.

The J gene is TRBJ2-1, the V gene TRBV23-1; the D call may be TRBD1 or TRBD2 (6 bases each). TRBV23-1 is noted as an ORF with a role that remains uncertain. CDR3 length: 19 residues. The germline V and J ends were trimmed by 2 bases and 4 bases, with 24 bases remaining between them. CDR3 residues: CASSQGGLANYSSYNEQFF. CDR3 bases: TGCGCCAGCAGTCAAGGGGGGCTAGCCAACTATTCTTCGTACAATGAGCAGTTCTTC.

The rearrangement joins TRBV12-3 or TRBV12-4 to TRBJ2-7; maybe TRBD2 (6 bases). The CDR3 contains 14 residues. Trimming removed 1 base from V and 4 bases from J, with 11 bases in between. CDR3 protein: CASSLGSGRYEQYF. DNA for the CDR3: TGTGCCAGCAGTTTAGGGTCAGGGAGGTACGAGCAGTACTTC.

The chain combines TRBV18 with TRBJ1-1, with a possible D match to TRBD1 (5 bases). Germline CDR1 reads KGHSH; CDR2 reads LQKENI. The CDR3 covers 13 residues. Trimming left V 3 bases short and J 8 bases short, with 13 bases between. The CDR3 protein is CASSPARTREAFF. In DNA, the CDR3 is TGTGCCAGCTCACCTGCGCGGACACGAGAAGCTTTCTTT.

The CDR3 reads CATSRSLAGVYNEQFF. The CDR3 nucleotides are TGTGCCACCAGCAGGTCCCTAGCGGGGGTTTACAATGAGCAGTTCTTC. The chain has TRBV15 and TRBJ2-1, with TRBD2 matching over 10 bases. CDR3 length equals 16 residues. Losses at the gene ends were 3 bases for V and 4 bases for J; bases not matched to a gene: 6. Looked up from germline, CDR1 is LNHNV and CDR2 is YYDKDF (reference sequence). The whole variable domain, filled in from reference TRBV15 and TRBJ2-1, reads DAMVIQNPRYQVTQFGKPVTLSCSQTLNHNVMYWYQQKSSQAPKLLFHYYDKDFNNEADTPDNFQSRRPNTSFCFLDIRSPGLGDTAMYLCATSRSLAGVYNEQFFGPGTRLTVL.

V usage is TRBV2 and J usage is TRBJ1-6; D possibly corresponds to TRBD1 (6 bases). In germline, CDR1 is SNHLY, CDR2 FYNNEI. V lost 6 bases and J lost 10, with 16 bases in between. The CDR3 is 14 residues long. Here the CDR3 reads CASRGDIFESPLHF. As DNA, the CDR3 is TGTGCCAGCAGGGGGGACATCTTTGAATCACCCCTCCACTTT. Complete variable domain (other parts from reference TRBV2 and TRBJ1-6): EPEVTQTPSHQVTQMGQEVILRCVPISNHLYFYWYRQILGQKVEFLVSFYNNEISEKSEIFDDQFSVERPDGSNFTLKIRSTKLEDSAMYFCASRGDIFESPLHFGNGTRLTVT.

As DNA, the CDR3 is TGTGCCAGCAGTGAACCCGGGAGACGCTACGAGCAGTACTTC. It specifies CASSEPGRRYEQYF. This chain connects TRBV2 to TRBJ2-7; tentatively, D is TRBD2 (6 bases). CDR1 is SNHLY, CDR2 FYNNEI, per germline. There are 14 residues in the CDR3. Trimming took 2 bases from V and 3 from J, leaving 11 bases between them.

The J gene is TRBJ1-1, the V gene TRBV3-1; D ambiguous. Germline assignment: CDR1 LGHDT and CDR2 YNNKEL (reference sequence). The CDR3 covers 12 residues. The V end lost 4 bases, the J end lost 6 bases, and 9 bases lay between the germline ends. Here the CDR3 DNA reads TGTGCCAGCAGCCTATTCGGGGCTGAAGCTTTCTTT. It specifies CASSLFGAEAFF.

The V call is TRBV6-6, the J call TRBJ2-7, with D perhaps matching TRBD2 (5 bases). The CDR3 runs to 13 residues. Trimming removed 5 bases at V and 5 bases at J, with 13 bases between. From germline, CDR1 is MNHNY and CDR2 SVGAGI (reference sequence). The DNA of the CDR3 is TGTGCCAGCAGTGTACTCGGGATCCACGAGCAGTACTTC. The encoded protein is CASSVLGIHEQYF.

V and J are TRBV14 and TRBJ2-7; D may be TRBD2 (6 bases). Deletions cut 2 bases from V and 4 bases from J, with 12 bases between. Germline assignment: CDR1 SGHDN and CDR2 FVKESK. CDR3 length: 14 amino acids. The CDR3 DNA sequence: TGTGCCAGCAGCCAATTGGGACTCATTTACGAGCAGTACTTC. Amino acid sequence: CASSQLGLIYEQYF.

CDR3 amino acids: CASRKDREAFF. CDR3 DNA sequence: TGTGCCAGCAGGAAGGACAGGGAAGCTTTCTTT. The chain couples TRBV12-3 or TRBV12-4 to TRBJ1-1; 7 positions agree with TRBD1. CDR3 length: 11 residues. With V trimmed by 6 bases and J by 8 bases, 3 bases remained unmatched.

The chain links TRBV7-8 to TRBJ1-5; D not certain. The CDR3 covers 16 residues. Germline lookup yields CDR1 SGHVS and CDR2 FQNEAQ. Trimming took off 3 bases at V and 4 bases at J, with 16 bases between the two ends. The CDR3 is CASSLALLDVNQPQHF. The CDR3 coding sequence is TGTGCCAGCAGCTTGGCGTTACTCGACGTGAATCAGCCCCAGCATTTT.

The chain joins TRBV29-1 to TRBJ1-2; 10 bases agree with TRBD1. The CDR3 is 14 amino acids. V lost 8 bases to trimming and J lost 4 bases; unmatched junction nucleotides: 10. Germline V gene lookup returns CDR1 SQVTM and CDR2 ANQGSEA. CDR3 DNA: TGCAGCACTCGACAGGGGGCGGAGATCTATGGCTACACCTTC. It is translated as CSTRQGAEIYGYTF.

The genes are TRBV12-3 or TRBV12-4 and TRBJ2-3; D remains ambiguous. The ends were cut back, 4 bases at V and 4 bases at J, with 9 bases in the middle. There are 13 residues in the CDR3. The CDR3 sequence: CASSSERSDTQYF. The CDR3 DNA is TGTGCCAGCAGTTCCGAAAGGTCAGATACGCAGTATTTT.

The rearrangement uses TRBV9 and TRBJ2-1; 8 bases align to TRBD2. V lost 3 bases to trimming and J lost 4 bases; unmatched junction nucleotides: 9. Germline loops: CDR1 SGDLS, CDR2 YYNGEE. The CDR3 spans 16 residues. CDR3 bases: TGTGCCAGCAGCGGTTTTTGGACTAGCCCATACAATGAGCAGTTCTTC. It codes for CASSGFWTSPYNEQFF.

The DNA of the CDR3 is TGCAGCGTGCTGGAGCCTAATGAAAAACTGTTTTTT. This encodes CSVLEPNEKLFF. The genes are TRBV29-1 and TRBJ1-4; D is ambiguous. Trimming cost V 6 bases and J 3 bases, with 8 bases left between them. CDR1 is SQVTM and CDR2 is ANQGSEA in the germline V gene. CDR3 length equals 12 residues.

This chain joins TRBV11-2 and TRBJ2-5; tentative D call: TRBD2 (6 bases). The ends were cut back, 1 base at V and 5 bases at J, with 11 bases in the middle. Germline CDR1 and CDR2: SGHAT and FQNNGV. The CDR3 extends over 14 amino acids. The CDR3 DNA reads as TGTGCCAGCAGCTTAGGACCCGGAGGGGAGACCCAGTACTTC. Protein: CASSLGPGGETQYF.

The rearrangement uses TRBV7-9 and TRBJ2-1; 11 positions agree with TRBD2. The trim removed 5 bases at V and 4 bases at J, leaving 7 bases unmatched. Germline-derived CDR1 and CDR2 are SEHNR and FQNEAQ (reference sequence). CDR3 length: 16 residues. The CDR3 protein is CASSPQTSGVYNEQFF. CDR3 DNA sequence: TGTGCCAGCAGCCCACAGACTAGCGGGGTTTACAATGAGCAGTTCTTC.

As DNA, the CDR3 is TGTGCCTGGAGTGTCACTGCTTCTGATGGCTACACCTTC. It translates to CAWSVTASDGYTF. The chain employs TRBV30 and TRBJ1-2; D call uncertain. This CDR3 has 13 residues. The V gene lost 0 bases and the J gene lost 6 bases, with 11 bases spanning the gap. CDR1 and CDR2 (germline): GTSNPN, SVGIG (reference sequence).

This chain connects TRBV14 to TRBJ1-3, with D perhaps TRBD1 (5 bases). Between the trimmed V and J ends, which lost 1 base and 5 bases, there was a span of 12 bases. Per the germline V gene, CDR1 is SGHDN and CDR2 is FVKESK. The CDR3 consists of 15 residues. The CDR3 sequence is CASSQGTPERNTIYF. CDR3 nucleotides: TGTGCCAGCAGCCAAGGGACACCAGAACGAAACACCATATATTTT.

The rearrangement joins TRBV3-1 to TRBJ1-2; D call uncertain. V was clipped by 6 bases and J by 3 bases, with 17 bases between them. The CDR3 length is 15 residues. Germline lookup yields CDR1 LGHDT and CDR2 YNNKEL (reference sequence). CDR3 residues: CASRTGSSSDYGYTF. In DNA form, the CDR3 reads TGTGCCAGCAGGACCGGGAGCTCGAGCGACTATGGCTACACCTTC.

The V gene is TRBV20-1, the J gene TRBJ2-1, with 7 bases identical to TRBD1. The CDR3 is made up of 14 amino acids. Per the germline V gene, CDR1 is DFQATT and CDR2 is SNEGSKA (reference sequence). Trimming took 5 bases from V and 5 from J; bases not matched to a gene: 9. Written as DNA, the CDR3 is TGCAGTGCTCCGAAGGGGGCTGTGGACAATGAGCAGTTCTTC. Its translation is CSAPKGAVDNEQFF.

The rearrangement joins TRBV27 to TRBJ2-7; 7 bases match TRBD1. The ends lost 8 bases at V and 7 bases at J; junction bases unmatched: 8. Germline V gives CDR1 MNHEY, CDR2 SMNVEV (reference sequence). The CDR3 extends over 12 amino acids. As DNA, the CDR3 is TGTGCCAGCTTGAGTAGGGGGCGGGAGCAGTACTTC. It translates to CASLSRGREQYF.

The rearrangement joins TRBV28 to TRBJ2-1; the match to TRBD2 covers 9 bases. Germline V CDR1 and CDR2: MDHEN, SYDVKM. This CDR3 region has 16 residues. V lost 4 bases, J lost 7 bases, and 11 bases stayed unmatched. The CDR3 loop reads CASSSPGAGGLNEQFF. CDR3 in DNA: TGTGCCAGCAGTTCCCCGGGGGCGGGAGGGCTAAATGAGCAGTTCTTC.

The chain uses TRBV25-1 and TRBJ1-2, with 8 bases fitting TRBD1. Trimming at V came to 0 bases and at J to 4 bases, leaving 1 base not matched to a gene. CDR1 is MGHDK and CDR2 is SYGVNS in the germline V gene. The CDR3 runs 14 residues. For the CDR3, the DNA is TGTGCCAGCAGTGAATACGGGACAGGCTATGGCTACACCTTC. This sequence encodes CASSEYGTGYGYTF.